The 9 T cell receptor beta chains reported below all come from one sample, sequenced in a study of HIV-infected patients and healthy controls. 500 ng RNA was reverse transcribed with alpha and beta constant-region primers. Using multiplexing indices, alpha and beta chain libraries were generated apart by chain-specific third strand synthesis. TCRdb redid the calling of the 5' RACE reads with MiXCR, one entry per CDR3 protein. Altogether 15,000 to 19,000 distinct CDR3 sequences are present, about 7.7% being singletons, with the ten largest covering 6.5% to 9.5%. All unsorted peripheral T cells were captured because whole blood was used without fractionation. Sequencing used blood. All receptors derive from an adult in good health.

The genes are TRBV6-2 or TRBV6-3 and TRBJ2-5; 9 bases match TRBD2. The length of the CDR3 is 20 residues. Germline V gene data show CDR1 as MNHEY and CDR2 as SVGEGT. V lost 2 bases to trimming and J lost 5 bases; unmatched junction nucleotides: 21. Here the CDR3 reads CASSYRYEGWTSALPETQYF. CDR3 nucleotide sequence: TGTGCCAGCAGTTACCGTTATGAAGGGTGGACTAGCGCACTACCGGAGACCCAGTACTTC.

This clonotype was recorded many times. CDR3 sequence reads: CASSPWGGGIPEAFF. DNA of the CDR3: TGTGCCAGCAGCCCGTGGGGGGGAGGAATCCCTGAAGCTTTCTTT. The chain couples TRBV6-6 to TRBJ1-1; maybe TRBD1 (5 bases). The CDR3 extends over 15 amino acids. Germline V lookup: CDR1 MNHNY, CDR2 SVGAGI (reference sequence). The germline V and J ends were trimmed by 6 bases and 6 bases, with 20 bases remaining between them.

This clonotype was detected many times. The chain employs TRBV12-5 and TRBJ2-1; D call uncertain. CDR1 is LGHNT, CDR2 FRNRAP, per germline. The CDR3 loop spans 14 amino acids. Trimming shortened V by 3 bases and J by 2 bases, and 8 bases separated the two germline ends. DNA of the CDR3: TGTGCTAGTGGTTTTTCCACGACCTACAATGAGCAGTTCTTC. Translation gives CASGFSTTYNEQFF.

This clonotype was detected many times. The chain couples TRBV20-1 to TRBJ1-5; D uncertain. Germline loops: CDR1 DFQATT, CDR2 SNEGSKA (reference sequence). Trimming shortened V by 6 bases and J by 16 bases, and 19 bases separated the two germline ends. The CDR3 spans 11 residues. The DNA of the CDR3 is TGCAGTGCGAGTAGTCCCCGGGAAAAACATTTT. Its protein is CSASSPREKHF.

This clonotype was recorded at least ten times. V gene TRBV15 combines with J gene TRBJ2-1; D might be TRBD1 (6 bases). Trimming took off 0 bases at V and 5 bases at J, with 11 bases between the two ends. The CDR3 spans 15 residues. Germline V gene lookup returns CDR1 LNHNV and CDR2 YYDKDF (reference sequence). The CDR3 here is CATSREDRRDNEQFF. As DNA, the CDR3 is TGTGCCACCAGCAGAGAAGACAGGCGAGACAATGAGCAGTTCTTC.

This clonotype was counted at least ten times. The rearrangement joins TRBV27 to TRBJ1-1; D not resolved. Trimming removed 4 bases at V and 5 bases at J, with 8 bases between. CDR1 and CDR2 from the germline V gene are MNHEY and SMNVEV (reference sequence). There are 12 residues in the CDR3. In DNA, the CDR3 is TGTGCCAGCAGTTCGGGGTGGACTGAAGCTTTCTTT. Encoded protein: CASSSGWTEAFF.

This clonotype showed up many times. The chain carries TRBV5-4 and TRBJ2-5, with 9 bases that match TRBD2. J gave up 4 bases and V 4 bases, and 8 bases lay outside the gene matches. The germline V gene has CDR1 SGHNT and CDR2 YYREEE (reference sequence). The length of the CDR3 is 15 residues. CDR3 coding DNA: TGTGCCAGCAGCACCACCCTAGCGGGGTTAGAGACCCAGTACTTC. It translates to CASSTTLAGLETQYF.

This clonotype was seen at least ten times. The chain links TRBV20-1 to TRBJ2-1, with 10 bases that match TRBD2. With 3 bases clipped from V and 2 bases from J, the junction kept 4 bases outside the gene matches. The CDR3 is made up of 15 amino acids. The germline V gene encodes CDR1 DFQATT and CDR2 SNEGSKA (reference sequence). The CDR3 protein is CSAREGLAAYNEQFF. The CDR3 DNA reads TGCAGTGCTAGGGAAGGACTAGCGGCCTACAATGAGCAGTTCTTC.

There are many counts of this clonotype. The chain joins TRBV4-1 to TRBJ2-1, with TRBD2 identical over 15 bases. This CDR3 region has 20 residues. With V trimmed by 3 bases and J by 8 bases, 17 bases remained unmatched. Germline V gene lookup returns CDR1 MGHRA and CDR2 YSYEKL. The CDR3 DNA reads TGCGCCAGCAGCCAGGGAGGACTAGCGGGAGGGCCCGGGAAAATCCATGAGCAGTTCTTC. Translated, it gives CASSQGGLAGGPGKIHEQFF.